In this sample, the clone carrying this T cell receptor beta chain turned up once. What it recognizes is unknown. Within the sample, other DNA sequences also encode this same CDR3. The CDR3 sequence is 11 residues long. V was shortened by 3 bases and J by 8 bases, with 8 bases between the two germline ends. Germline V gene data show CDR1 as DFQATT and CDR2 as SNEGSKA (reference sequence). The isolated RNA, all of it, was reverse transcribed, so expressed TCRB transcripts were what got sequenced. Measured with immunoSEQ multiplex PCR; TCRdb has only the in-frame clones, and not every one. Of around 250,000 clones listed, around 68% are singletons. This sample is drawn from a study of beta chain features in type 1 diabetes. Regarding the study as a whole: VDJ junctions sequenced from type 1 diabetes patients showed fewer insertions and more deletions. Within each of all four CD4+ subsets, Type 1 diabetes patients had TCRB CDR3s that were moderately but significantly shorter. The study found that naive, central memory and Treg TCRB repertoires appeared more similar in patients than in healthy donors.

A CD45RO/CCR7/CD25/CD127/CD95/CD27 panel sorted naive, central memory, regulatory and stem cell-like memory CD4+ cells. The origin of this receptor is a man aged 25 to 40 in good health. Sequenced input: naive CD4+ T cells from blood. The V and J genes are TRBV20-1 and TRBJ2-1; no clear D gene. The CDR3 is CSARGDDEQFF. CDR3 coding DNA: TGCAGTGCTAGGGGCGACGATGAGCAGTTCTTC.